The subject of this entry is one T cell receptor (beta chain). Its antigen is currently unknown. The record originates from a study of cytomegalovirus exposure and HLA in healthy donors. The overall study: Early release data held 75 million to 100 million unique TCRs from HLA-typed donors. Study-wide findings and caveats: In a later analysis, V- and J-gene trimming of beta chains associated with a DCLRE1C missense variant, replicated independently. There was a cluster of highly shared sequence variants that was likely a sequencing artifact. More clonal expansion characterized HLA-associated TCR beta chains than equally common others in a later analysis.

The PCR contained 60 Vbeta and 13 Jbeta primers. Method: immunoSEQ multiplex PCR; TCRdb's copy keeps in-frame clones and lacks some. Found here are 120,000 or so clones, around 70% of them singletons; the top ten hold 6.5% to 9%. CDR3 length: 14 amino acids. CDR1 and CDR2 from the germline V gene are SGHRS and YFSETQ. Trimming left V 4 bases short and J 0 bases short, with 9 bases between. The chain employs TRBV5-1 and TRBJ2-3, with D tentatively TRBD2 (5 bases). This TCR was sampled from a woman aged 40 to 49 in good health and CMV-seropositive. Input material: PBMCs. CDR3 coding DNA: TGCGCCAGCAGCCCTACGGGGAGCACAGATACGCAGTATTTT. Protein sequence: CASSPTGSTDTQYF.